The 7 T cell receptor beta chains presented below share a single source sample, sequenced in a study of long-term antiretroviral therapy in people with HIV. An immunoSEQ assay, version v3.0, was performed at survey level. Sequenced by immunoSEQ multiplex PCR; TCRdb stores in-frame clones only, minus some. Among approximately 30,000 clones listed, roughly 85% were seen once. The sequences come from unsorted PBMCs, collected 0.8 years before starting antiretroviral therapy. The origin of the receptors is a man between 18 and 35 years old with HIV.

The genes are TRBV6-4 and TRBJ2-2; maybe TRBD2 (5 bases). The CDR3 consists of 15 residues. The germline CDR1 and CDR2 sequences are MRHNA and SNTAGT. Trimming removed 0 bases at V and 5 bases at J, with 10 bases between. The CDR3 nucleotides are TGTGCCAGCAGTGACTCGGGAGAAGGAACCGGGGAGCTGTTTTTT. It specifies CASSDSGEGTGELFF.

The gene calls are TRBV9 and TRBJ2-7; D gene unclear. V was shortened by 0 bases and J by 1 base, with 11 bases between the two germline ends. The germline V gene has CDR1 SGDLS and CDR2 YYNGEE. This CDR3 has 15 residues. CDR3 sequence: CASSVVVWESYEQYF. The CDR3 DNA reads TGTGCCAGCAGCGTAGTTGTGTGGGAATCCTACGAGCAGTACTTC.

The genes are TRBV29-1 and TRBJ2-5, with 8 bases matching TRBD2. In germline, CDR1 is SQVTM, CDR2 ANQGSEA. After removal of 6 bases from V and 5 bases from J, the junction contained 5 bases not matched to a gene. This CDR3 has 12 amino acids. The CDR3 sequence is CSVMRGEETQYF. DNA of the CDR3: TGCAGCGTGATGCGGGGGGAGGAGACCCAGTACTTC.

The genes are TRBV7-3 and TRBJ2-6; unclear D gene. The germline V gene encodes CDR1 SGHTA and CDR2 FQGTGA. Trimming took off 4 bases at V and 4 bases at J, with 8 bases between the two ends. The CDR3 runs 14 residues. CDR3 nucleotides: TGTGCCAGCAGCTCGACTTCGGGGGCCAACGTCCTGACTTTC. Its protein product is CASSSTSGANVLTF.

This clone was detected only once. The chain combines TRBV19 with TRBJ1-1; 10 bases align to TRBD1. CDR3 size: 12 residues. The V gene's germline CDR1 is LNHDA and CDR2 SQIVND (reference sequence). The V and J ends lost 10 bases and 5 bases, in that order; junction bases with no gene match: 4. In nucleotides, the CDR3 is TGTGCCACCCGGACAGGGGGAACTGAAGCTTTCTTT. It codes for CATRTGGTEAFF.

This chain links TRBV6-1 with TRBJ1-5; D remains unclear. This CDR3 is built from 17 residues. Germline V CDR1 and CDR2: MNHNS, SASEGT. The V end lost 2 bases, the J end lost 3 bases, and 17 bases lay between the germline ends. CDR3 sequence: CASSESVGSEVNQPQHF. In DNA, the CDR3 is TGTGCCAGCAGTGAATCGGTAGGGAGTGAGGTCAATCAGCCCCAGCATTTT.

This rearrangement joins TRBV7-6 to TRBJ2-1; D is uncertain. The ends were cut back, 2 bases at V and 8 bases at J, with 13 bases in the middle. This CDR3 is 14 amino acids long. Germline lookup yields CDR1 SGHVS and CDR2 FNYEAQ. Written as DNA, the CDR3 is TGTGCCAGCAGCTTAAATACGGTCCAAGATGAGCAGTTCTTC. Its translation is CASSLNTVQDEQFF.